Many counts were recorded for the clone carrying this T cell receptor (beta chain). Antigen unknown. These data are taken from a study of T cell repertoires in cytomegalovirus infection. As for the study in general: CMV infection together with matching HLA type was indicated by public TCR beta signatures.

The junction had 4 bases not matched to a gene; V was cut back by 10 bases and J by 3 bases. This CDR3 comprises 12 residues. Germline V CDR1 and CDR2: ENHRY, SYGVKD. TCRdb re-called the reads through MiXCR, storing one row per CDR3 protein. The sample contains more than 500,000 distinct CDR3 sequences, 15% to 20% of which appear only once. Regarding the study as a whole: Clonotypes of TCR beta that were HLA-C-restricted and CMV-specific dominated the ex vivo response. Frequencies of public TCR beta families were cumulated, and this identified carriers of CMV plus the relevant HLA.

V and J are TRBV10-3 and TRBJ2-7; 9 nucleotides agree with TRBD1. The sequence was obtained from a human donor in good health (CMV status not recorded). Some clones in this sample may be carry-over from other donors' samples. The sequencing sample was made of CD8+ T cells from PBMCs. In nucleotides, the CDR3 is TGTGCCAGCCGGGACAGGGACTACGAGCAGTACTTC. The encoded protein is CASRDRDYEQYF.